This is a list of T cell receptor beta chains from one sample in a study of OX40 agonist ivuxolimab in advanced cancers. Here immunoSEQ multiplex PCR was the method, and the copy in TCRdb shows in-frame clones only, minus some. Counted here are 48,000 or so clones, around nine tenths occurring once; the ten biggest clones make up 40% to 50%. The specimen comprised CD4+ or CD8+ T cells sorted from blood, sampled in a trial of the OX40 agonist ivuxolimab. Every receptor here comes from an adult with an advanced solid tumor such as melanoma, head and neck, liver or kidney cancer. The CDR3 runs from the conserved cysteine through the conserved F or W. D genes are given only for firm matches. For some rows the clone size is stated as once, few or many, or as a class when expanded; others skip it.

d_gene	abundance	v_gene	j_gene	CDR3aa	CDR3nt
TRBD1	-	TRBV14	TRBJ2-1	CASSQDKLWDSQFF	TGTGCCAGCAGCCAAGATAAACTCTGGGACAGTCAGTTCTTC
-	-	TRBV5-3	TRBJ2-7	CARSLIRLFDSGEQYF	TGTGCCAGAAGCTTGATACGTCTTTTCGACAGTGGGGAGCAGTACTTC
-	once	TRBV19	TRBJ2-1	CASSTVGSYNEQFF	TGTGCCAGTAGTACGGTAGGCTCATACAATGAGCAGTTCTTC
-	-	TRBV7-6	TRBJ1-1	CASAGNPGETEAFF	TGTGCCAGCGCTGGAAACCCGGGGGAGACTGAAGCTTTCTTT
TRBD2	once	TRBV7-6	TRBJ2-5	CASSLGASGGLETQYF	TGTGCCAGCAGCTTAGGGGCTAGCGGGGGTTTGGAGACCCAGTACTTC
-	-	TRBV27	TRBJ2-2	CASSLTGPGELFF	TGTGCCAGCAGTTTAACAGGACCCGGGGAGCTGTTTTTT
-	-	TRBV7-8	TRBJ1-2	CASSLLSSNGYTF	TGTGCCAGCAGCTTACTCTCATCTAATGGCTACACCTTC
TRBD1	-	TRBV2	TRBJ2-7	CARMIGTVCYEQYF	TGTGCCAGGATGATTGGGACAGTCTGTTACGAGCAGTACTTC
TRBD2	-	TRBV4-1	TRBJ2-7	CASSEAGPSFYEQYF	TGCGCCAGCAGCGAAGCGGGACCTAGCTTTTACGAGCAGTACTTC
-	-	TRBV11-3	TRBJ2-2	CASSLVGGRTVTGELFF	TGTGCCAGCAGCTTAGTTGGTGGGAGGACAGTCACCGGGGAGCTGTTTTTT
-	-	TRBV6-5	TRBJ1-2	CASSYVQGLGYGYTF	TGTGCCAGCAGTTACGTCCAGGGGTTAGGGTATGGCTACACCTTC
-	-	TRBV7-2	TRBJ2-7	CAILQGTTYEQYF	TGTGCCATCTTGCAGGGGACGACCTACGAGCAGTACTTC
-	-	TRBV7-2	TRBJ2-7	CASSLNSYEQYF	TGTGCCAGCAGCTTAAACAGCTACGAGCAGTACTTC
-	-	TRBV2	TRBJ1-2	CASSEPGEDYGYTF	TGTGCCAGCAGTGAACCGGGAGAGGACTATGGCTACACCTTC
-	-	TRBV7-9	TRBJ1-2	CASSLGDGPYNYGYTF	TGTGCCAGCAGCTTAGGGGATGGACCCTACAACTATGGCTACACCTTC
TRBD1	-	TRBV5-1	TRBJ1-1	CASSTGTGTMNTEAFF	TGCGCCAGCAGCACCGGGACAGGGACAATGAACACTGAAGCTTTCTTT
-	-	TRBV4-3	TRBJ1-2	CASSQDSGFYGYTF	TGCGCCAGCAGCCAAGATAGCGGGTTCTATGGCTACACCTTC
TRBD1	-	TRBV6-5	TRBJ1-2	CASSEGGSYGYTF	TGTGCCAGCAGTGAAGGGGGCAGCTATGGCTACACCTTC
-	-	TRBV5-6	TRBJ1-2	CASSRQIFNGYTF	TGTGCCAGCAGTAGACAGATATTTAATGGCTACACCTTC
TRBD2	-	TRBV4-2	TRBJ2-3	CASSGYGTSDRASTDTQYF	TGTGCCAGCAGCGGCTATGGGACTAGCGATCGAGCTAGCACAGATACGCAGTATTTT
-	-	TRBV7-9	TRBJ1-1	CASRSSGAENTEAFF	TGTGCCAGCAGATCATCCGGGGCTGAGAACACTGAAGCTTTCTTT
TRBD1	-	TRBV5-4	TRBJ2-2	CASSIDRGLTGELFF	TGTGCCAGCAGCATCGACAGGGGGCTTACCGGGGAGCTGTTTTTT
-	once	TRBV10-3	TRBJ2-7	CAISESGGLYEQYF	TGTGCCATCAGTGAATCGGGGGGCCTCTACGAGCAGTACTTC
-	medium-sized	TRBV19	TRBJ2-7	CANTPDKSYEQYF	TGTGCCAACACCCCAGACAAATCCTACGAGCAGTACTTC